This TCR beta chain is drawn from a study of blood T cell repertoires in COVID-19 (dated by TCRdb to 2018 to 2021). The study in broad terms: Samples covering the acute and convalescent phases of COVID-19 were provided by collaborators in the United States, Italy and Spain. The material from the prospective study consisted of cDNA or gDNA derived from T cells, B-cell-depleted T cells, or PBMCs. Deeply sampled blood TCRbeta repertoires from subjects exposed to, actively infected with, or recovered from COVID-19 were included in the dataset. The repertoires were released in a freely available public database meant as a resource for research on the immune response to SARS-CoV-2. The samples were drawn from two sources: the first 160 participants of the ongoing ImmuneRACE study, and 1,200 or so subjects contributed by 6 global collaborators. A de-identified subject ID, COVID-19 status, age in years and sex were almost always included in the sample metadata. Where HLA class I and class II types were available, the types were taken from metadata supplied by the sample provider, not from assay-based typing.

About this clone itself: Its binding antigen is unknown. The record has no base qualities; no much larger clone is one base away.

The research as a whole found: How much clinical and demographic metadata was included differed by source and by participant, and the metadata was provided uncurated.

At one collaborating source in Seattle, patients were enrolled during active infection and were followed longitudinally through the course of disease. Each collaborating institution followed its own protocols to collect whole blood in K2EDTA tubes. For TCRbeta analysis, collaborator samples were shipped as frozen whole blood, as isolated PBMCs, or as DNA extracted from either sample type. Per the germline V gene, MNHEY is the CDR1 and SVGAGI is the CDR2. The CDR3 has 14 amino acids, counting the end cysteine and phenylalanine. The DNA shown is the 42-base CDR3, in frame from base 1. The trim is 0 bases for V and 4 bases for J, with a gap of 9 bases between the germline ends. TCRbeta CDR3 regions were amplified from genomic DNA using the immunoSEQ Assay, a bias-controlled multiplex PCR. The paper's processing steps were these. Nucleated cell counts per sample were estimated from amplification of reference gene primers within the assay. Sequence reads were collapsed and filtered to measure the absolute abundance of every unique TCRbeta CDR3 rearrangement. For each sample, productive Simpson clonality was calculated as the square root of Simpson's diversity index over productive rearrangements. The immuneACCESS repertoire file appears here via TCRdb, limited to in-frame rearrangements. These files lack a portion of the clones; in checked studies, under half of the deficit traces to unresolved V genes, and the cause of the others is not known. V and J calls and clone size are given by that table; D and trimming were obtained from the DNA. The sample table records approximately 190,000 clones; roughly 80% of these occur just once. The ten largest clones add up to approximately 7.8% of the sample.

The sample consisted of peripheral blood. This sequence uses TRBV6-5 and TRBJ1-1, with the D gene not confidently named. This receptor was identified in a woman in her fifties or sixties with COVID-19, enrolled during active disease. The DNA sequence reads TGTGCCAGCAGTTACTCGATACGGGGCACTGAAGCTTTCTTT. Translated, this is CASSYSIRGTEAFF.